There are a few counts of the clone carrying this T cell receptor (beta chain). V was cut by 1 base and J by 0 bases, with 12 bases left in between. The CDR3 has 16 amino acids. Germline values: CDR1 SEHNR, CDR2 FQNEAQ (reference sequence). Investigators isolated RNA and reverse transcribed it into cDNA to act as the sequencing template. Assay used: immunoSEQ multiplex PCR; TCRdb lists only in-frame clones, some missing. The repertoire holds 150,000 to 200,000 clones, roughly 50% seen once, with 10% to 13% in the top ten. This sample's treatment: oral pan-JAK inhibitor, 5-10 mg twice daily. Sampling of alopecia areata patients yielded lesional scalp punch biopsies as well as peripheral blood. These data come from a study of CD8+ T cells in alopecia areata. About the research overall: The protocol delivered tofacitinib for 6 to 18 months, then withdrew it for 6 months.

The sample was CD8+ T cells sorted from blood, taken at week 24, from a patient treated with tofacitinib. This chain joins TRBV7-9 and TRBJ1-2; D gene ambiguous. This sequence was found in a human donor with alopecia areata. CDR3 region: CASSLVGQEANYGYTF. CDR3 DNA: TGTGCCAGCAGCTTAGTCGGCCAGGAAGCTAACTATGGCTACACCTTC.